This T cell receptor (beta chain) emerged from a study of blood T cell repertoires in COVID-19. Study details: PBMCs, B-cell-depleted T cells, or T cells were the source of the cDNA or gDNA that made up the material.

As processed by the authors: Estimates of nucleated cell counts were drawn from the amplification of reference gene primers. Produced via immunoSEQ multiplex PCR; TCRdb's table is partial and in-frame only. For V, J and clone size, that table is used; D and trimming come from the DNA. The sample holds some 210,000 clones; about 91% are singletons and the top ten take around 4.8%. Germline V gene lookup returns CDR1 MNHEY and CDR2 SMNVEV (reference sequence). The CDR3 loop spans 15 amino acids. V lost 3 bases, J lost 5 bases, and 4 bases stayed unmatched. This receptor was identified in a woman aged 40 to 50 with acute or convalescent COVID-19. Sequencing used peripheral blood. The chain carries TRBV27 and TRBJ1-6; 7 bases align to TRBD1. CDR3 sequence: CASSFVDRNNSPLHF. The CDR3 DNA follows: TGTGCCAGCAGTTTTGTGGACAGGAATAATTCACCCCTCCACTTT.